These 14 T cell receptor beta chains originate from one sample sequenced in a study of cytomegalovirus exposure and HLA in healthy donors. It was with 60 Vbeta and 13 Jbeta primers that the PCR ran. The repertoire was sequenced with immunoSEQ multiplex PCR; TCRdb's copy has only in-frame clones and lacks some. The table includes about 160,000 clones, around nine tenths detected once. The sequenced sample consisted of PBMCs. All receptors come from a woman aged 18-35 years in good health and CMV-seronegative.

The V call is TRBV18, the J call TRBJ2-2, with TRBD2 identical over 8 bases. CDR1 and CDR2 (germline): KGHSH, LQKENI. This CDR3 comprises 16 residues. Losses at the gene ends were 3 bases for V and 6 bases for J; bases not matched to a gene: 9. The CDR3 DNA is TGTGCCAGCTCACCGATAGCGGGAAGGCCCCCCGGGGAGCTGTTTTTT. Protein product: CASSPIAGRPPGELFF.

This clone was seen a single time. This rearrangement joins TRBV6-7 to TRBJ2-1, with 10 bases matching TRBD2. TRBV6-7 is annotated as an ORF whose role is uncertain. J gave up 4 bases and V 2 bases, and 11 bases lay outside the gene matches. This CDR3 comprises 18 residues. The CDR3 DNA sequence: TGTGCCAGCAGTTACCCAATAGCGGGGGGAAGACTATACAATGAGCAGTTCTTC. Residues: CASSYPIAGGRLYNEQFF.

The chain employs TRBV6-4 and TRBJ1-6, with TRBD1 identical over 7 bases. This CDR3 comprises 15 residues. The V and J ends lost 5 bases and 9 bases, in that order; junction bases with no gene match: 10. CDR1 MRHNA and CDR2 SNTAGT come from the germline V gene. The CDR3 DNA sequence: TGTGCCAGCAGTCCCGAACAGGGGACGTCTTCACCCCTCCACTTT. As protein: CASSPEQGTSSPLHF.

The gene calls are TRBV27 and TRBJ2-3; 7 bases match TRBD2. The V segment lost 2 bases and the J segment 3 bases; nucleotides outside the gene matches: 5. The CDR3 totals 15 residues. Germline CDR1 MNHEY, CDR2 SMNVEV (reference sequence). The DNA of the CDR3 is TGTGCCAGCAGTTTAGGCGGGAGTAGGACAGATACGCAGTATTTT. Translated, it gives CASSLGGSRTDTQYF.

The CDR3 reads CASGLPRDRGNQPQHF. As DNA, the CDR3 is TGTGCTAGTGGTTTGCCAAGGGACAGGGGAAATCAGCCCCAGCATTTT. The chain uses TRBV12-5 and TRBJ1-5; 10 bases match TRBD1. After removal of 2 bases from V and 4 bases from J, the junction contained 5 bases not matched to a gene. Germline V gene sequence: CDR1 LGHNT, CDR2 FRNRAP. The CDR3 length is 16 residues.

The gene calls are TRBV7-2 and TRBJ2-5; D not certain. V was trimmed by 7 bases and J by 4 bases, leaving 13 bases between them. From germline, CDR1 is SGHTA and CDR2 FQGNSA. The CDR3 consists of 13 residues. The CDR3 is CASTRFATETQYF. The CDR3 DNA reads as TGTGCCAGCACCAGATTTGCAACAGAGACCCAGTACTTC.

This clone was seen a single time. The V call is TRBV6-1, the J call TRBJ2-7, with D possibly being TRBD1 (5 bases). V gave up 9 bases and J gave up 1 base, with 13 bases separating them. This CDR3 contains 13 residues. CDR1 and CDR2 (germline): MNHNS, SASEGT. For the CDR3, the DNA is TGTGCCAGTCTGGGGCTCCGTTCCTACGAGCAGTACTTC. It specifies CASLGLRSYEQYF.

V usage is TRBV28 and J usage is TRBJ1-6, with TRBD1 as a possible D gene (6 bases). Germline CDR1 reads MDHEN; CDR2 reads SYDVKM. V was clipped by 6 bases and J by 10 bases, with 13 bases between them. The length of the CDR3 is 13 residues. The CDR3 coding sequence is TGTGCCAGCAGGCCAGGGGTTGAATCACCCCTCCACTTT. This encodes CASRPGVESPLHF. Using reference TRBV28 and TRBJ1-6 for the parts outside the CDR3, the full variable domain is DVKVTQSSRYLVKRTGEKVFLECVQDMDHENMFWYRQDPGLGLRLIYFSYDVKMKEKGDIPEGYSVSREKKERFSLILESASTNQTSMYLCASRPGVESPLHFGNGTRLTVT.

The chain is built from TRBV7-9 and TRBJ2-3; 7 positions agree with TRBD2. The CDR3 contains 15 residues. The V and J ends lost 3 bases and 1 base, in that order; junction bases with no gene match: 4. The germline CDR1 and CDR2 sequences are SEHNR and FQNEAQ (reference sequence). CDR3 residues: CASSFGSGGTDTQYF. CDR3 bases: TGTGCCAGCAGCTTTGGCAGCGGGGGCACAGATACGCAGTATTTT.

V is TRBV6-5 and J is TRBJ2-1, with D perhaps TRBD2 (5 bases). CDR1 is MNHEY and CDR2 is SVGAGI in the germline V gene. The CDR3 covers 14 residues. The V gene lost 4 bases and the J gene lost 3 bases, with 10 bases spanning the gap. CDR3 sequence reads: CASSLNGGYNEQFF. CDR3 coding DNA: TGTGCCAGCAGTTTGAACGGAGGCTACAATGAGCAGTTCTTC.

This clone was counted only a few times. The chain uses TRBV29-1 and TRBJ1-1; D is unresolved. The CDR3 is made up of 14 amino acids. Germline CDR1 reads SQVTM; CDR2 reads ANQGSEA. Trimming removed 3 bases at V and 5 bases at J, with 16 bases between. CDR3 region: CSVEGPFDGTEAFF. The CDR3, as DNA: TGCAGCGTTGAGGGTCCGTTTGACGGGACTGAAGCTTTCTTT.

The V gene is TRBV28, the J gene TRBJ2-1, with no clear D. The CDR3 sequence is 16 residues long. Trimming shortened V by 6 bases and J by 2 bases, and 17 bases separated the two germline ends. Germline V CDR1 and CDR2: MDHEN, SYDVKM. The CDR3 spells CASSFPLSDPYNEQFF. CDR3 sequence (DNA): TGTGCCAGCAGCTTTCCTTTGAGCGACCCCTACAATGAGCAGTTCTTC.

The rearrangement uses TRBV30 and TRBJ2-7; possibly TRBD1 for D (6 bases). Per germline, CDR1 GTSNPN and CDR2 SVGIG (reference sequence). The CDR3 loop spans 14 amino acids. Trimming cost V 2 bases and J 4 bases, with 15 bases left between them. The CDR3 DNA reads as TGTGCCTGGAGTCATCTCAGGGGCAGGTACGAGCAGTACTTC. Protein: CAWSHLRGRYEQYF.

The rearrangement uses TRBV10-3 and TRBJ2-3; no firm D call. V was trimmed by 3 bases and J by 2 bases, leaving 12 bases between them. This CDR3 has 15 amino acids. The germline CDR1 and CDR2 sequences are ENHRY and SYGVKD. DNA for the CDR3: TGTGCCATCAGTGATGGTGTCGGTGACACAGATACGCAGTATTTT. Translating gives CAISDGVGDTDTQYF.